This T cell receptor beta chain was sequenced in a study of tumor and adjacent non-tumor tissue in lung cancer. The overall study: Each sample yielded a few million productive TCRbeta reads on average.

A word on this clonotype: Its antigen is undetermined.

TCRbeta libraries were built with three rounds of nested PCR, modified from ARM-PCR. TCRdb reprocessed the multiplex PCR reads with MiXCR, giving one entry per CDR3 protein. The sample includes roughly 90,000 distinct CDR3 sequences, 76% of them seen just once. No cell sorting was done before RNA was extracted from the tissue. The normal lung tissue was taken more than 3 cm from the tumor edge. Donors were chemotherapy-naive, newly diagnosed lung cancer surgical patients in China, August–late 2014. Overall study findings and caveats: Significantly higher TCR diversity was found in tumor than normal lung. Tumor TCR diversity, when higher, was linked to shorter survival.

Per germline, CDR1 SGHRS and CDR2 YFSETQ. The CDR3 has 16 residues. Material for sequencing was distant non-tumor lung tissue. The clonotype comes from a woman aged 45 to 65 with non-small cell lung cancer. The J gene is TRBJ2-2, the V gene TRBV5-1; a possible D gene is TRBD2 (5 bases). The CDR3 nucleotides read TGCGTCAACAGCGGTGGTGGCCAGTTGAACACCGGGGAGCTGTTTTTT. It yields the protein CVNSGGGQLNTGELFF.